The 14 T cell receptor beta chains below all came from one sample that was sequenced in a study of Ad26.COV2.S vaccination and SARS-CoV-2 variants. The treatment denotes: some 20 received Ad26.COV2.S at low or high dose, single or two shots; several received placebo; per-sample allocation not given. Day 63 after the first injection of vaccine or placebo was the sampling time. Sequencing was performed with immunoSEQ multiplex PCR; in TCRdb, only in-frame clones are kept and a portion is missing. Of a few hundred thousand clones in the sample, around 89% were seen once. The material sequenced was peripheral blood, taken in a trial of Ad26.COV2.S vaccine versus placebo. Every receptor here comes from a person between 18 and 59 years old who received the Ad26.COV2.S COVID-19 vaccine or a placebo.

The chain uses TRBV12-3 or TRBV12-4 and TRBJ1-1; D is unclear. With 5 bases removed from V and 7 bases from J, the gap between germline ends came to 11 bases. The CDR3 spans 12 residues. CDR3 amino acids: CASSPGWGEAFF. CDR3 nucleotides: TGTGCCAGCAGTCCAGGATGGGGTGAAGCTTTCTTT.

V and J are TRBV7-8 and TRBJ2-7; 7 nucleotides align to TRBD1. Germline CDR1 is SGHVS and CDR2 is FQNEAQ. V was clipped by 5 bases and J by 5 bases; unmatched bases: 12. The length of the CDR3 is 15 residues. DNA for the CDR3: TGTGCCAGCAGCCGCTCAAGAAGGGGGCGGGACGAGCAGTACTTC. The encoded protein is CASSRSRRGRDEQYF.

The chain joins TRBV10-3 to TRBJ2-3; D remains unclear. Trimming removed 4 bases at V and 0 bases at J, with 2 bases between. The CDR3 has 12 residues. Per germline, CDR1 ENHRY and CDR2 SYGVKD. CDR3 region: CAISVSTDTQYF. The DNA for the CDR3 is TGTGCCATCAGTGTCAGCACAGATACGCAGTATTTT.

The chain couples TRBV5-1 to TRBJ2-5, with D perhaps being TRBD1 or TRBD2 (6 bases each). Per germline, CDR1 SGHRS and CDR2 YFSETQ. This CDR3 comprises 15 residues. With 2 bases removed from V and 3 bases from J, the gap between germline ends came to 14 bases. The CDR3 region has the DNA TGCGCCAGCAGCTTCCGGGGGCGTTTAGAAGAGACCCAGTACTTC. Translation: CASSFRGRLEETQYF.

The CDR3 here is CASSRRTTPVYEQYF. DNA for the CDR3: TGTGCCAGCAGTAGGAGGACAACTCCAGTTTACGAGCAGTACTTC. V is TRBV6-5 and J is TRBJ2-7; D may match TRBD1 or TRBD2 (5 bases each). The CDR3 sequence is 15 residues long. Germline V gene lookup returns CDR1 MNHEY and CDR2 SVGAGI. The V end lost 5 bases, the J end lost 4 bases, and 18 bases lay between the germline ends.

This clone appeared once. The chain has TRBV5-1 and TRBJ2-1, with D perhaps matching TRBD1 or TRBD2 (5 bases each). The germline gives CDR1 SGHRS, CDR2 YFSETQ. V was shortened by 4 bases and J by 6 bases, with 20 bases between the two germline ends. The CDR3 is 16 amino acids. CDR3 region: CASSPTVGVASNEQFF. In DNA form, the CDR3 reads TGCGCCAGCAGCCCCACCGTGGGGGTAGCTTCCAATGAGCAGTTCTTC.

This chain links TRBV25-1 with TRBJ1-3; possibly TRBD1 for D (5 bases). V shed 7 bases and J shed 0 bases, with 10 bases lying between them. The CDR3 contains 14 residues. The germline V gene has CDR1 MGHDK and CDR2 SYGVNS. The CDR3 is CASNPGGSGNTIYF. DNA for the CDR3: TGTGCCAGCAATCCGGGGGGCTCTGGAAACACCATATATTTT.

The chain uses TRBV19 and TRBJ1-5; D might be TRBD1 (5 bases). Per germline, CDR1 LNHDA and CDR2 SQIVND (reference sequence). This CDR3 is built from 14 residues. Trimming removed 7 bases from V and 7 bases from J, with 17 bases in between. The chain's CDR3 is CASKEQGMNQPQHF. The DNA for the CDR3 is TGTGCCAGTAAAGAGCAGGGTATGAACCAGCCCCAGCATTTT.

The V and J genes are TRBV6-1 and TRBJ1-3; D is undetermined. The V end lost 2 bases, the J end lost 1 base, and 9 bases lay between the germline ends. The CDR3 totals 15 residues. Looked up from germline, CDR1 is MNHNS and CDR2 is SASEGT. CDR3 loop: CASSEQLFSGNTIYF. For the CDR3, the DNA is TGTGCCAGCAGTGAACAGCTATTTTCTGGAAACACCATATATTTT.

The rearrangement joins TRBV4-3 to TRBJ1-2; D might be TRBD1 (6 bases). There are 16 residues in the CDR3. Germline-derived CDR1 and CDR2 are LGHNA and YSLEER. V lost 0 bases and J 3 bases, leaving 14 bases between the germline ends. The CDR3 bases are TGCGCCAGCAGCCAAGAAGCGGGGGCGCAGTACTATGGCTACACCTTC. As protein: CASSQEAGAQYYGYTF.

The V gene is TRBV7-2, the J gene TRBJ1-1; possibly TRBD1 for D (6 bases). CDR1 is SGHTA, CDR2 FQGNSA, per germline. The CDR3 extends over 15 amino acids. The V end lost 6 bases, the J end lost 0 bases, and 14 bases lay between the germline ends. DNA for the CDR3: TGTGCCAGCAGGGGTTTGAGGGGGATGAACACTGAAGCTTTCTTT. This gives the protein CASRGLRGMNTEAFF.

Here the CDR3 DNA reads TGCGCCAGCAGCGCTCGGGACAGAAATTCACCCCTCCACTTT. Amino acid sequence: CASSARDRNSPLHF. This chain links TRBV4-3 with TRBJ1-6; TRBD1 agrees at 7 bases. Trimming at V came to 5 bases and at J to 7 bases, leaving 5 bases not matched to a gene. CDR1 LGHNA and CDR2 YSLEER come from the germline V gene. CDR3 length equals 14 residues.

This clone showed up just a few times. The rearrangement uses TRBV2 and TRBJ2-7; possibly TRBD1 or TRBD2 for D (7 bases each). V lost 5 bases and J lost 0, with 17 bases in between. Germline V CDR1 and CDR2: SNHLY, FYNNEI. This CDR3 spans 16 amino acids. This chain's CDR3 is CASSFQGGHNSYEQYF. Written as DNA, the CDR3 is TGTGCCAGCAGTTTTCAGGGGGGGCACAACTCCTACGAGCAGTACTTC.

The V and J genes are TRBV7-2 and TRBJ2-3; D is unresolved. CDR1 is SGHTA, CDR2 FQGNSA, per germline. V was cut by 2 bases and J by 2 bases, with 8 bases left in between. The CDR3 spans 14 residues. DNA for the CDR3: TGTGCCAGCAGCTTACAGCGCAACACAGATACGCAGTATTTT. This translates into CASSLQRNTDTQYF. Using reference TRBV7-2 and TRBJ2-3 for the parts outside the CDR3, the full variable domain is GAGVSQSPSNKVTEKGKDVELRCDPISGHTALYWYRQSLGQGLEFLIYFQGNSAPDKSGLPSDRFSAERTGGSVSTLTIQRTQQEDSAVYLCASSLQRNTDTQYFGPGTRLTVL.